This T cell receptor beta chain was profiled in a study of glioma-infiltrating T cells after dendritic cell vaccination. Study conclusions and caveats: No direct clonality-survival link was found; a diverse polyclonal response may matter.

CDR1 and CDR2 (germline): SGHRS, YFSETQ. V was clipped by 4 bases and J by 1 base; unmatched bases: 4. The CDR3 length is 14 residues. The PCR used 60 V beta and 13 J beta primers. This table comes from immunoSEQ multiplex PCR, and its TCRdb copy is limited to in-frame clones, with some not included. This sample has approximately 90,000 clones; approximately 81% occur once, and the top ten carry less than 3%. With respect to this clone: Its antigen is as yet unknown.

The input for sequencing was blood, taken before dendritic cell vaccination. The receptor comes from a human donor with glioblastoma. The V gene is TRBV5-1, the J gene TRBJ1-1, with 7 positions matching TRBD1. Written as DNA, the CDR3 is TGCGCCAGCAGCCTCCACAGGGGGAACACTGAAGCTTTCTTT. It codes for CASSLHRGNTEAFF.